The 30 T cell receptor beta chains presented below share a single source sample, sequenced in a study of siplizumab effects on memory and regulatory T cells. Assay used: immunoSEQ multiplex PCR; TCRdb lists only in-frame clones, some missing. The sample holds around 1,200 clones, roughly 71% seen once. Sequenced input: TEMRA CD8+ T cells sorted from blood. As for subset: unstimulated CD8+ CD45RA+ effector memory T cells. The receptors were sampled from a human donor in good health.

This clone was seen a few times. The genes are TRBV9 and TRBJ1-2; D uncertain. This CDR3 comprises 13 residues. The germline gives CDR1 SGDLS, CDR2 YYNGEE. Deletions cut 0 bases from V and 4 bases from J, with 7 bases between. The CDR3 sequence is CASSVVSGYGYTF. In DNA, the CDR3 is TGTGCCAGCAGCGTAGTTTCAGGCTATGGCTACACCTTC.

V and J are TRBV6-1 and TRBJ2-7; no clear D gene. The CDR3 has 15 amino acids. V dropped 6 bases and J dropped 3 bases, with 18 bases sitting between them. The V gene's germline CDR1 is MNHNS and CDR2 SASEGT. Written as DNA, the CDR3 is TGTGCCAGCAGCCTGGCGCCTTATTCGAACTACGAGCAGTACTTC. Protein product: CASSLAPYSNYEQYF.

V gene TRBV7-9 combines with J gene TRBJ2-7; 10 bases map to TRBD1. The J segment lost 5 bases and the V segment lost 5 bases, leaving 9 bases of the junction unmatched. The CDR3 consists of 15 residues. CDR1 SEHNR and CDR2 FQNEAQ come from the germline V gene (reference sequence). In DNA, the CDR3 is TGTGCCAGCAGCCTGGACAGGGGGTATTTTGACGAGCAGTACTTC. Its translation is CASSLDRGYFDEQYF.

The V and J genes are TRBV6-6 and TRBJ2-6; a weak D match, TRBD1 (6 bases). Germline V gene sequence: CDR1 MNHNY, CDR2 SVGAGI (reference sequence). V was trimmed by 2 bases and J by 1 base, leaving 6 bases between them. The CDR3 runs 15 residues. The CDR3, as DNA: TGTGCCAGCAGTTACAGGGGGTCTGGGGCCAACGTCCTGACTTTC. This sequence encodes CASSYRGSGANVLTF.

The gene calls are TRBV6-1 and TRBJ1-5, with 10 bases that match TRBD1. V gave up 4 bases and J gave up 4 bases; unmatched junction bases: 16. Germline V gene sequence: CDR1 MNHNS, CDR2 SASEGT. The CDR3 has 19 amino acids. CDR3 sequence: CASSGPSGQGTLLNQPQHF. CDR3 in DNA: TGTGCCAGCAGTGGACCCTCGGGACAGGGGACCCTCTTAAATCAGCCCCAGCATTTT.

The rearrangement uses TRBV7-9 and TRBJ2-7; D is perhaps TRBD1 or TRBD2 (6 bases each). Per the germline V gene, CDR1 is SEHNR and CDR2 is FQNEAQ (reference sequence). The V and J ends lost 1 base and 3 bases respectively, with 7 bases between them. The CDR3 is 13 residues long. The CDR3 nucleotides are TGTGCCAGCAGCTTAGAGGGGGGCTACGAGCAGTACTTC. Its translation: CASSLEGGYEQYF.

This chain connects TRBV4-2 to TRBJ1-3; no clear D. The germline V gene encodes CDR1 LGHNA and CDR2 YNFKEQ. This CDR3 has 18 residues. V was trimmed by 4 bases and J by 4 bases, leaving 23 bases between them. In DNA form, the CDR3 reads TGTGCCAGCAGCCGCTATCGGACCGGGCCCCTTCCAGGAAACACCATATATTTT. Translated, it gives CASSRYRTGPLPGNTIYF.

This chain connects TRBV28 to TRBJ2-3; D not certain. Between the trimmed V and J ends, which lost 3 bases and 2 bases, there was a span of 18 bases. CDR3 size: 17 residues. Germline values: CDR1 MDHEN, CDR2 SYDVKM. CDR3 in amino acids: CASSFSTRAPDTDTQYF. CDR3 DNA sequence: TGTGCCAGCAGTTTTTCGACAAGGGCTCCCGACACAGATACGCAGTATTTT.

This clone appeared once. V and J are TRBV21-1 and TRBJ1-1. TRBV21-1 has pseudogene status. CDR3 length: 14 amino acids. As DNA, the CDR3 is TGTGCCTTCCAAAGGGAAGGGCAGAACACTGAAGCTTTCTTT. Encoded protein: CAFQREGQNTEAFF.

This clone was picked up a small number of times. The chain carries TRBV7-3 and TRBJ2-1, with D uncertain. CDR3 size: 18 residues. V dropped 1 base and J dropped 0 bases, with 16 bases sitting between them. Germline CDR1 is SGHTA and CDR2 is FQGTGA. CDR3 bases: TGTGCCAGCAGCTTAAAATGGTCCCAACCGGGCTCCTACAATGAGCAGTTCTTC. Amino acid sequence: CASSLKWSQPGSYNEQFF.

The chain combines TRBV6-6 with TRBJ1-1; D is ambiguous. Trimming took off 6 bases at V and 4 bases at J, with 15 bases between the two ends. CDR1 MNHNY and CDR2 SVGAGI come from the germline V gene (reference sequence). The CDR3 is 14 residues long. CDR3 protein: CASSTGMRGTEAFF. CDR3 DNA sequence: TGTGCCAGCAGCACCGGGATGCGGGGCACTGAAGCTTTCTTT.

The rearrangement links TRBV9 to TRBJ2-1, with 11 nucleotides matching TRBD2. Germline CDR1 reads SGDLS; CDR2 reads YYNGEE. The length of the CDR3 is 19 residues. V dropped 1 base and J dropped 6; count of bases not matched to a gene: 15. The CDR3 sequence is CASSVTSGSPYRRRNEQFF. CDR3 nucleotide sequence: TGTGCCAGCAGCGTAACTAGCGGGAGCCCCTACCGGAGACGCAATGAGCAGTTCTTC.

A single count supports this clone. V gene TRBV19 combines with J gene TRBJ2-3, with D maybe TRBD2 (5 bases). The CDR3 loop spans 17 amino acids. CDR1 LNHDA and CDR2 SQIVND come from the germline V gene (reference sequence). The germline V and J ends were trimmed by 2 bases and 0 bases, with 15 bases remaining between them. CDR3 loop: CASSIYNTGTSTDTQYF. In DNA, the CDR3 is TGTGCCAGTAGTATATACAACACGGGAACTAGCACAGATACGCAGTATTTT.

The CDR3 is CAWSDPPGRTEAFF. The CDR3 DNA sequence: TGTGCCTGGAGTGATCCCCCAGGGCGGACTGAAGCTTTCTTT. This rearrangement joins TRBV30 to TRBJ1-1; D is possibly TRBD1 (5 bases). This CDR3 contains 14 residues. Germline V gene sequence: CDR1 GTSNPN, CDR2 SVGIG (reference sequence). The germline V and J ends were trimmed by 1 base and 5 bases, with 14 bases remaining between them.

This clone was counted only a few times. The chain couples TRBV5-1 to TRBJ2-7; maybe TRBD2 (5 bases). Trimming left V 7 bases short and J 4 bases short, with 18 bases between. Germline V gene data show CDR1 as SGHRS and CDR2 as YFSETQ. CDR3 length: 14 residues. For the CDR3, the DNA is TGCGCCAGCGCCTTGGCCGGGATGGGGTACGAGCAGTACTTC. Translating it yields CASALAGMGYEQYF.

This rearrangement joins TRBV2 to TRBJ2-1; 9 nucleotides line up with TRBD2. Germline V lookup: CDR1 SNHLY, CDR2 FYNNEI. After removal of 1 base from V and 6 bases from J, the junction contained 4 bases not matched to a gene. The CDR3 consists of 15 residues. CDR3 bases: TGTGCCAGCAGTGAAGGAGCGGGGGGATTCAATGAGCAGTTCTTC. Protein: CASSEGAGGFNEQFF.

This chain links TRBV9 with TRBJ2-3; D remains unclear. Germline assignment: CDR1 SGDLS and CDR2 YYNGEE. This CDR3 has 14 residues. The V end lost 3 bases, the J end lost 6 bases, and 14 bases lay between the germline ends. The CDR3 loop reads CASSGPSDGDTQYF. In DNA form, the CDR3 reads TGTGCCAGCAGCGGGCCCTCAGATGGCGATACGCAGTATTTT.

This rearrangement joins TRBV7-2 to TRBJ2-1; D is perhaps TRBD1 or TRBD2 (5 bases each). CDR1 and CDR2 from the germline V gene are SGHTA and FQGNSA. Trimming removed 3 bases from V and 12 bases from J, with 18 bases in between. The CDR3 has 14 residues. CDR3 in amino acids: CASSFRDLEGGQFF. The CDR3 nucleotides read TGTGCCAGCAGCTTCCGGGACCTCGAGGGCGGGCAGTTCTTC.

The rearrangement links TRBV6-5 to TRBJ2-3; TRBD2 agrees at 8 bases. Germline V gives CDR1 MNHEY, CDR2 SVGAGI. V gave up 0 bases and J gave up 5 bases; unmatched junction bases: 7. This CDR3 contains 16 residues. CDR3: CASSYSKREMLDTQYF. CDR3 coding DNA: TGTGCCAGCAGTTACTCTAAGCGGGAGATGTTAGATACGCAGTATTTT.

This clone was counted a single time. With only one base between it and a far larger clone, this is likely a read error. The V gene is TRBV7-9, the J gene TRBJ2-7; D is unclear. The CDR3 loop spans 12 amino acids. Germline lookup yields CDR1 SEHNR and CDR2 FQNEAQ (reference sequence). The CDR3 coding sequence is TGTGCCAGCAACTTAGTGTTCTACGAGCAGTACTTC. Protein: CASNLVFYEQYF.

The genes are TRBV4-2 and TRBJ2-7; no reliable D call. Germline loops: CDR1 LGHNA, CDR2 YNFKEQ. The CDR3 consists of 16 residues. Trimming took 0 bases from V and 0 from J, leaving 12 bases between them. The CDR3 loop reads CASSQDRVDSSYEQYF. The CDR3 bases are TGTGCCAGCAGCCAAGATCGGGTAGATTCCTCCTACGAGCAGTACTTC.

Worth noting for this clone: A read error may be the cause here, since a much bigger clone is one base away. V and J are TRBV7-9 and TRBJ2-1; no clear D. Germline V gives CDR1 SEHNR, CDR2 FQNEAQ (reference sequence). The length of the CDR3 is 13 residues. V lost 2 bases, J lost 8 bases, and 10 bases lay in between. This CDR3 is CASSLKSKDEQFF. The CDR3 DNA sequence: TGTGCCAGCAGCTTAAAGAGCAAGGATGAGCAGTTCTTC.

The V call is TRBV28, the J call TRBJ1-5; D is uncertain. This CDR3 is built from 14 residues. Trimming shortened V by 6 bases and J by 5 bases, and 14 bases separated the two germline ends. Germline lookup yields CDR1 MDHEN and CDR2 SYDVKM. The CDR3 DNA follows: TGTGCCAGCAGGACCGTGGAATGGGATCAGCCCCAGCATTTT. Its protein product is CASRTVEWDQPQHF.

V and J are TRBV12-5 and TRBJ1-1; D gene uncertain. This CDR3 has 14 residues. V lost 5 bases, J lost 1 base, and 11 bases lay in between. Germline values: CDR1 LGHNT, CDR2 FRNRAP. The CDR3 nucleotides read TGTGCTAGTGGTCCCCGTGACCGGAACACTGAAGCTTTCTTT. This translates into CASGPRDRNTEAFF.

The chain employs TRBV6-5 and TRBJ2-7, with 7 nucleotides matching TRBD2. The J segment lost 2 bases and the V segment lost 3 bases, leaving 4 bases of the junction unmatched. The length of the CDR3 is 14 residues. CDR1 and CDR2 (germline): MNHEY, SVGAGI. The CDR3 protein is CASSYGGTTYEQYF. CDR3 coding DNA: TGTGCCAGCAGTTATGGCGGGACTACCTACGAGCAGTACTTC.

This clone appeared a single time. Here the CDR3 DNA reads TGTGCCAGCAGCTTACAGGGGAGAGGCGACGAGCAGTACTTC. Translation: CASSLQGRGDEQYF. The chain uses TRBV7-9 and TRBJ2-7; D may be TRBD1 (6 bases). The CDR3 covers 14 residues. CDR1 SEHNR and CDR2 FQNEAQ come from the germline V gene (reference sequence). Trimming removed 2 bases at V and 5 bases at J, with 13 bases between.

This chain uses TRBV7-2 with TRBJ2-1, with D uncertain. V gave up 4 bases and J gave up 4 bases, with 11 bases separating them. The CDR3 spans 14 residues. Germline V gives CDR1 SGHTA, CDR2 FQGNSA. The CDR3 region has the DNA TGTGCCAGCAGCTATAAGACACAGTACAATGAGCAGTTCTTC. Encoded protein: CASSYKTQYNEQFF.

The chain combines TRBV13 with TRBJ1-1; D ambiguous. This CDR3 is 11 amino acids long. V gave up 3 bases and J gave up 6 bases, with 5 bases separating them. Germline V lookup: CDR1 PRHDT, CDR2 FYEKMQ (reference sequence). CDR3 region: CASSFRAEAFF. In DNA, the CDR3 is TGTGCCAGCAGCTTTCGAGCTGAAGCTTTCTTT.

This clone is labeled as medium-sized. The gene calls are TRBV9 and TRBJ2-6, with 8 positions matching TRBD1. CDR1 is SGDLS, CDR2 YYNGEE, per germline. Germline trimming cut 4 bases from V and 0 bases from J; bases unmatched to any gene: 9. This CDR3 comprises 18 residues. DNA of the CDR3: TGTGCCAGCAGCTCGCCAGGGGGCATTCCCTCTGGGGCCAACGTCCTGACTTTC. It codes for CASSSPGGIPSGANVLTF.

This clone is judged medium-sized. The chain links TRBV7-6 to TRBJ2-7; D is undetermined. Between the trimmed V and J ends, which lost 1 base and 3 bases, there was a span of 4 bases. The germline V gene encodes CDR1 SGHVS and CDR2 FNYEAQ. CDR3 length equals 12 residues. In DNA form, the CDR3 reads TGTGCCAGCAGCTTAGTGTTCTACGAGCAGTACTTC. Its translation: CASSLVFYEQYF.